Below, 13 T cell receptor beta chains from the same sample are listed, as sequenced in a study of Ad26.COV2.S vaccination and SARS-CoV-2 variants. TCRdb's table, derived via immunoSEQ multiplex PCR, lists solely in-frame clones and lacks some. Of about 390,000 clones listed, approximately 90% are singletons. The treatment here: around 19 received Ad26.COV2.S at low or high dose, single or two shots; roughly five received placebo; per-sample allocation not given. Sampling was done on day 63 after the first vaccine or placebo injection. The sequenced sample was peripheral blood, obtained in a trial of Ad26.COV2.S vaccine versus placebo. The receptors originated from a person aged 18-60 years who received the Ad26.COV2.S COVID-19 vaccine or a placebo.

The chain joins TRBV10-2 to TRBJ2-6, with D perhaps TRBD1 (6 bases). Germline CDR1 reads WSHSY; CDR2 reads SAAADI. The CDR3 totals 18 residues. Trimming left V 6 bases short and J 0 bases short, with 18 bases between. The CDR3 sequence is CASSQRGTGRSGANVLTF. CDR3 nucleotide sequence: TGCGCCAGCAGCCAAAGGGGGACCGGACGCTCTGGGGCCAACGTCCTGACTTTC.

The V gene is TRBV6-2 or TRBV6-3, the J gene TRBJ1-2; D not certain. The germline V and J ends were trimmed by 2 bases and 3 bases, with 1 base remaining between them. The V gene's germline CDR1 is MNHEY and CDR2 SVGEGT. The CDR3 covers 11 residues. CDR3 sequence reads: CASSYDYGYTF. DNA of the CDR3: TGTGCCAGCAGTTACGACTATGGCTACACCTTC.

The rearrangement joins TRBV4-1 to TRBJ2-3, with 7 bases aligning to TRBD2. The CDR3 extends over 16 amino acids. With 0 bases clipped from V and 3 bases from J, the junction kept 6 bases outside the gene matches. CDR1 and CDR2 (germline): MGHRA, YSYEKL. The CDR3 protein is CASSQDIGEGTDTQYF. The CDR3 bases are TGCGCCAGCAGCCAAGATATAGGGGAGGGAACAGATACGCAGTATTTT.

The chain has TRBV6-5 and TRBJ1-6; D gene unclear. This CDR3 has 13 residues. Germline assignment: CDR1 MNHEY and CDR2 SVGAGI. Trimming removed 6 bases at V and 10 bases at J, with 13 bases between. The CDR3 nucleotides are TGTGCCAGCAGGGATCCCGGGATATCACCCCTCCACTTT. This gives the protein CASRDPGISPLHF.

The chain carries TRBV6-5 and TRBJ1-5; 8 positions agree with TRBD1. The CDR3 covers 13 residues. CDR1 is MNHEY and CDR2 is SVGAGI in the germline V gene. V dropped 10 bases and J dropped 7; count of bases not matched to a gene: 9. The DNA of the CDR3 is TGTGCCACCCTCGACAGGGGAGGACAGCCCCAGCATTTT. This translates into CATLDRGGQPQHF.

The chain couples TRBV3-1 (or the pseudogene TRBV3-2) to TRBJ2-5; D call uncertain. The germline V gene encodes CDR1 LGHDT and CDR2 YNNKEL (reference sequence). V lost 6 bases to trimming and J lost 7 bases, with 15 bases between them. There are 13 residues in the CDR3. The CDR3 DNA is TGTGCCAGCAGACCTCAGCCGAGTGGGACCCAGTACTTC. Amino acids: CASRPQPSGTQYF.

This rearrangement joins TRBV5-4 to TRBJ1-6, with D tentatively TRBD1 (5 bases). V was cut by 4 bases and J by 7 bases, with 12 bases left in between. Germline CDR1 reads SGHNT; CDR2 reads YYREEE (reference sequence). The CDR3 length is 14 residues. The CDR3 nucleotides are TGTGCCAGCAGCACCGGGACGGAAAATTCACCCCTCCACTTT. Protein: CASSTGTENSPLHF.

V gene TRBV5-6 combines with J gene TRBJ2-7; D may be TRBD2 (6 bases). The CDR3 consists of 16 residues. CDR1 is SGHDT and CDR2 is YYEEEE in the germline V gene. Trimming shortened V by 0 bases and J by 2 bases, and 15 bases separated the two germline ends. CDR3 bases: TGTGCCAGCAGCTTGGTTGCGGGACGCCCTACCTACGAGCAGTACTTC. Protein sequence: CASSLVAGRPTYEQYF.

J is TRBJ2-7 and V is TRBV27, with 8 bases lining up with TRBD1. CDR1 and CDR2 from the germline V gene are MNHEY and SMNVEV (reference sequence). The CDR3 runs to 16 residues. Trimming cost V 0 bases and J 3 bases; bases outside gene matches: 7. The CDR3 reads CASSLSGQGGGYEQYF. As DNA, the CDR3 is TGTGCCAGCAGTTTATCCGGACAGGGTGGGGGCTACGAGCAGTACTTC.

The J gene is TRBJ2-3, the V gene TRBV13; 8 bases map to TRBD2. Germline V gives CDR1 PRHDT, CDR2 FYEKMQ (reference sequence). V trimming: 4 bases; J trimming: 0 bases; junction bases outside the gene matches: 3. This CDR3 has 15 amino acids. The CDR3 spells CASSSLAGSTDTQYF. The CDR3 coding sequence is TGTGCCAGCAGCTCGCTAGCGGGTAGCACAGATACGCAGTATTTT.

A note on this clone: Sequence at one end of the junction differs from germline and may be a read error. The chain joins TRBV7-7 to TRBJ1-5; D gene unclear. From germline, CDR1 is SSHAT and CDR2 FNYEAQ (reference sequence). CDR3 length equals 16 residues. The CDR3 reads CASSFLGWISNQPQHF. CDR3 DNA: TGTGCTAGCAGCTTTCTGGGGTGGATTAGCAATCAGCCCCAGCATTTT.

The V gene is TRBV5-5, the J gene TRBJ1-6, with D maybe TRBD1 (6 bases). Deletions cut 4 bases from V and 6 bases from J, with 17 bases between. Germline assignment: CDR1 SGHKS and CDR2 YYEKEE (reference sequence). The CDR3 loop spans 16 amino acids. The CDR3 coding sequence is TGTGCCAGCAGCGAAGGGGACACCTTATCTAATTCACCCCTCCACTTT. Protein: CASSEGDTLSNSPLHF.

The CDR3 bases are TGTGCCAGCTCACCGCTGGATTCCTACGAGCAGTACTTC. It encodes CASSPLDSYEQYF. V gene TRBV18 combines with J gene TRBJ2-7; D is unclear. CDR3 length equals 13 residues. The germline CDR1 and CDR2 sequences are KGHSH and LQKENI. The germline V and J ends were trimmed by 3 bases and 1 base, with 7 bases remaining between them.